What follows is one TCR beta chain and its context. The antigen is unknown. The source of the sample is a study of monozygotic twins with inflammatory bowel disease. Skipping T cell sorting, the study isolated total RNA directly from whole blood. TCRalpha and TCRbeta cDNA went through two nested PCRs of roughly 15 and 9 cycles. TCRdb reprocessed the 5' RACE reads and keeps a single row for each CDR3 protein, giving no DNA. The data show about 450,000 distinct CDR3 sequences, and the top ten clones hold more than 2%. CDR3 length equals 15 residues. Looked up from germline, CDR1 is SGDLS and CDR2 is YYNGEE. Whole-study findings and limits: Cells of different T cell subtypes could not be told apart.

What was sequenced was blood. The chain recombines TRBV9 with TRBJ2-1; TCRdb's D call of TRBD2 is untestable without DNA. The receptor's source is a human donor with ulcerative colitis or Crohn's disease, or a healthy co-twin of an affected twin (not recorded which). CDR3 loop: CASSVGTSGQNEQFF. The variable domain in full, completed from reference TRBV9 and TRBJ2-1, reads DSGVTQTPKHLITATGQRVTLRCSPRSGDLSVYWYQQSLDQGLQFLIQYYNGEERAKGNILERFSAQQFPDLHSELNLSSLELGDSALYFCASSVGTSGQNEQFFGPGTRLTVL.